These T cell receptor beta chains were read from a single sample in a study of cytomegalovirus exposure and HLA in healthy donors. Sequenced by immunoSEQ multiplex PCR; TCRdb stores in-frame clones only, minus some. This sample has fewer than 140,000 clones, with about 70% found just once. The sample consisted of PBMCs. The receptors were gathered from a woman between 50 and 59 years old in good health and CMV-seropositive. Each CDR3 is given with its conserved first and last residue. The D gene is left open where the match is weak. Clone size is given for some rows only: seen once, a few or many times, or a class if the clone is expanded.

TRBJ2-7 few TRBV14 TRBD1 CASSQRTGVVAEQYF TGTGCCAGCAGCCAAAGGACAGGGGTCGTGGCTGAGCAGTACTTC
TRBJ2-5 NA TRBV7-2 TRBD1 CASSPRDRVSETQYF TGTGCCAGCAGCCCCCGGGACAGGGTGTCTGAGACCCAGTACTTC
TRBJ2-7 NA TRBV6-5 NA CASSSVTYEQYF TGTGCCAGCAGCTCAGTGACCTACGAGCAGTACTTC
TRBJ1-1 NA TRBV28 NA CASSHRSGWNTEAFF TGTGCCAGCAGTCACCGTTCGGGGTGGAACACTGAAGCTTTCTTT
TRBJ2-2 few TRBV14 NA CASSPGRNTGELFF TGTGCCAGCAGCCCCGGTAGGAACACCGGGGAGCTGTTTTTT
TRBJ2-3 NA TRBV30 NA CAWSPGGHTDTQYF TGTGCCTGGAGTCCGGGGGGACACACAGATACGCAGTATTTT
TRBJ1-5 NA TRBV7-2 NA CASSSRQGNQPQHF TGTGCCAGCAGCTCTAGACAGGGCAATCAGCCCCAGCATTTT
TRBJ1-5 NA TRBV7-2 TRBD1 CASSLTPGTGAISNQPQHF TGTGCCAGCAGCTTAACCCCTGGGACAGGGGCGATTAGCAATCAGCCCCAGCATTTT
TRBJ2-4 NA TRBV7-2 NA CASSSGGRAVF TGTGCCAGCAGCTCGGGCGGCAGGGCGGTTTTC
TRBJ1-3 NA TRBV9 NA CASSATGSASGNTIYF TGTGCCAGCAGCGCAACAGGGTCGGCCTCTGGAAACACCATATATTTT
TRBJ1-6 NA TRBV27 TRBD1 CASSLSQGVGNSPLHF TGTGCCAGCAGTTTAAGCCAGGGGGTAGGTAATTCACCCCTCCACTTT
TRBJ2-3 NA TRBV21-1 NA CASSKGGRHTDTQYF TGTGCCAGCAGCAAAGGGGGGCGGCACACAGATACGCAGTATTTT
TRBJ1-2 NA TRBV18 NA CASSPGLTGNYGYTF TGTGCCAGCTCACCCGGTTTGACGGGAAACTATGGCTACACCTTC
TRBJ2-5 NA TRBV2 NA CASSVAAQETQYF TGTGCCAGCAGTGTAGCGGCCCAAGAGACCCAGTACTTC
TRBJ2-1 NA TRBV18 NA CASSPGGGLNEQFF TGTGCCAGCTCACCAGGGGGGGGCCTCAATGAGCAGTTCTTC
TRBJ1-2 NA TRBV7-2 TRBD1 CASSRETGYLYGYTF TGTGCCAGCAGCAGAGAGACAGGGTACCTCTATGGCTACACCTTC
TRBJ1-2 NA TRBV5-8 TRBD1 CASSFAGQDYGYTF TGTGCCAGCAGCTTTGCGGGACAGGACTATGGCTACACCTTC
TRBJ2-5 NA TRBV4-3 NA CASSQGLGGSYVEQYF TGCGCCAGCAGCCAAGGGCTCGGCGGCTCTTACGTAGAGCAGTACTTC
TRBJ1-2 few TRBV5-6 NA CASSLVGAVSGGYTF TGTGCCAGCAGCTTGGTAGGAGCGGTCTCGGGGGGCTACACCTTC
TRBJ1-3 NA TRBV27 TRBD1 CASSLKGQGFSGNTIYF TGTGCCAGCAGTTTAAAGGGACAGGGGTTCTCTGGAAACACCATATATTTT
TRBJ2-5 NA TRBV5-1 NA CASSLLTAQQETQYF TGCGCCAGCAGCTTGTTAACAGCCCAACAAGAGACCCAGTACTTC
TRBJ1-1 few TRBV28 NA CASSLRDIRGTEAFF TGTGCCAGCAGTTTACGGGACATTCGAGGCACTGAAGCTTTCTTT
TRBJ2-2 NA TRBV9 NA CASSVAQLDTGELFF TGTGCCAGCAGCGTAGCTCAGTTGGACACCGGGGAGCTGTTTTTT
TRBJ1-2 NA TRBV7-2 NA CASSLAGNAGAGYTF TGTGCCAGCAGCTTAGCGGGTAATGCGGGGGCTGGCTACACCTTC
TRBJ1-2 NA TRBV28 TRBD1 CASNSWTGEGYTF TGTGCCAGCAATTCCTGGACAGGGGAAGGCTACACCTTC